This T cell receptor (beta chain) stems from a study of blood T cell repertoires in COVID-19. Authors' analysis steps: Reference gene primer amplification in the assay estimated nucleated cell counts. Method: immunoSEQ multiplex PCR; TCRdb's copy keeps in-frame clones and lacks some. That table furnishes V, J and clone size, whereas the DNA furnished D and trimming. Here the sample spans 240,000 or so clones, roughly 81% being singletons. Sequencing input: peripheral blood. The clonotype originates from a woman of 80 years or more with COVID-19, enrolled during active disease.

The CDR3: CASSSGADTQYF. The CDR3 coding sequence is TGTGCCAGCAGCTCAGGCGCAGATACGCAGTATTTT. V usage is TRBV7-2 and J usage is TRBJ2-3; D uncertain. Germline loops: CDR1 SGHTA, CDR2 FQGNSA. V shed 4 bases and J shed 4 bases, with 6 bases lying between them. The CDR3 has 12 amino acids.